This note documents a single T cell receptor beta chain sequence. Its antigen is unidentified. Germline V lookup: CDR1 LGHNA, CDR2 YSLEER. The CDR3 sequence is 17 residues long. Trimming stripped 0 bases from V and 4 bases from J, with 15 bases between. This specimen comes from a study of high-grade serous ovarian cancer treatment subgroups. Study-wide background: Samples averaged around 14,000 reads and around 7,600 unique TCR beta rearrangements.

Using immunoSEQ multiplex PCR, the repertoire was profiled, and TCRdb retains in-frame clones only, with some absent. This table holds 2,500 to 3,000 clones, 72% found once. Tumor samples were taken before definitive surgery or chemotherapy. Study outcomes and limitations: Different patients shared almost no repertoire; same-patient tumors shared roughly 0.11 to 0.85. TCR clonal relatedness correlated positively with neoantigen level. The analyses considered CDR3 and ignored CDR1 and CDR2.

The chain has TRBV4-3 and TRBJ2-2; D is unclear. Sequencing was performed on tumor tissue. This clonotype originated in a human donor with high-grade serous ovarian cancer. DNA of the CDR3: TGCGCCAGCAGCCAAGAAGATCCGACGGCATTCACCGGGGAGCTGTTTTTT. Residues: CASSQEDPTAFTGELFF.